This TCR beta chain derives from a study of blood T cell repertoires in COVID-19. At the level of the study: COVID-19 samples from acute and convalescent phases originated in the United States, Italy and Spain. PBMCs, B-cell-depleted T cells, or T cells were the source of the cDNA or gDNA that made up the material.

In the original analysis: Quantification of nucleated cells was approximated via reference gene primer amplification. Measured with immunoSEQ multiplex PCR; TCRdb has only the in-frame clones, and not every one. V and J calls and clone size are copied from that table; D and trimming were computed from the DNA. The data show roughly 100,000 clones, roughly 89% seen once. V lost 7 bases to trimming and J lost 4 bases, with 13 bases between them. The CDR3 spans 13 residues. The germline V gene encodes CDR1 SGHTA and CDR2 FQGNSA. The receptor comes from a human donor in a cohort sampled during active COVID-19. This chain joins TRBV7-2 and TRBJ1-2, with a tentative D call TRBD1 (5 bases). Sequencing was done on a sample of peripheral blood. CDR3 nucleotide sequence: TGTGCCAGCACTCCGGGGGTGCCCTATGGCTACACCTTC. It yields the protein CASTPGVPYGYTF.